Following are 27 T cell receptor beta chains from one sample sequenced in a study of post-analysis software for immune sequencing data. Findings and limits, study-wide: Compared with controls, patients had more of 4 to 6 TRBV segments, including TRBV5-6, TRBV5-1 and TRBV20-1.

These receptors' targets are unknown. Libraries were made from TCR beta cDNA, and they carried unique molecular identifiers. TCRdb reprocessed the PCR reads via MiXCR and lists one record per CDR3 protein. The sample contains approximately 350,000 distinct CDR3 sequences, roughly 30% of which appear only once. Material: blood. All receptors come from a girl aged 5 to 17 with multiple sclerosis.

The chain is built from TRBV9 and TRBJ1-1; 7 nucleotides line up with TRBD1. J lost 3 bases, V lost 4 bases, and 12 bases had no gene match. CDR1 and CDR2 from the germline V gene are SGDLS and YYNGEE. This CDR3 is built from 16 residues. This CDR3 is CASSPRTGGLYTEAFF. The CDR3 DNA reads TGTGCCAGCAGCCCCCGGACAGGAGGGCTGTACACTGAAGCTTTCTTT.

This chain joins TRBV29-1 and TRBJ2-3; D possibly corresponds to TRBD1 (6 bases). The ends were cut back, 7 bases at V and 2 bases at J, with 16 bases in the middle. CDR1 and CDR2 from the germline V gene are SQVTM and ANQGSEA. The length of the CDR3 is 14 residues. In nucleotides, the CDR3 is TGCAGCGCTCTCCAACAGGGCCCCACAGATACGCAGTATTTT. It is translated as CSALQQGPTDTQYF.

CDR3 amino acids: CSARVRGTGANYGYTF. The CDR3, as DNA: TGCAGTGCTAGAGTTCGGGGTACAGGGGCTAACTATGGCTACACCTTC. This rearrangement joins TRBV20-1 to TRBJ1-2, with TRBD1 matching over 7 bases. This CDR3 has 16 amino acids. Germline V gene data show CDR1 as DFQATT and CDR2 as SNEGSKA (reference sequence). J was trimmed by 0 bases and V by 1 base; bases with no gene match: 8.

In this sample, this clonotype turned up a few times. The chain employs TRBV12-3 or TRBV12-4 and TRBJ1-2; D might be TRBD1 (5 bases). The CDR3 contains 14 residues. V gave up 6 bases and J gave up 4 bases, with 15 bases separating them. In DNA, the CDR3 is TGTGCCAGCAGACAAGGGGATTGGGGCTATGGCTACACCTTC. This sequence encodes CASRQGDWGYGYTF.

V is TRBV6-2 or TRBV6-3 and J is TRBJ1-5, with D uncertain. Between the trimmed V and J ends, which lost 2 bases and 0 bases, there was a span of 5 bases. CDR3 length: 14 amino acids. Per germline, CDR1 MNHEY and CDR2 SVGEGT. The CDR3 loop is CASSYLCSNQPQHF. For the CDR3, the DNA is TGTGCCAGCAGTTACCTCTGTAGCAATCAGCCCCAGCATTTT.

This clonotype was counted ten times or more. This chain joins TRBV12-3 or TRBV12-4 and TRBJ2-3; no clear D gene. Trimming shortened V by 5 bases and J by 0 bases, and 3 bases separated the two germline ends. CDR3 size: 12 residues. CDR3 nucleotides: TGTGCCAGCAGTACCAGCACAGATACGCAGTATTTT. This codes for CASSTSTDTQYF.

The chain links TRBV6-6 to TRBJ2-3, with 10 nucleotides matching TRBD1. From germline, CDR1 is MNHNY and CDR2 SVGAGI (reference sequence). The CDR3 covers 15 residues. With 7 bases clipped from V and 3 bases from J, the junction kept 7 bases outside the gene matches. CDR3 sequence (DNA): TGTGCCAGCACCCTGACAGGGGGCTCAACAGATACGCAGTATTTT. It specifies CASTLTGGSTDTQYF.

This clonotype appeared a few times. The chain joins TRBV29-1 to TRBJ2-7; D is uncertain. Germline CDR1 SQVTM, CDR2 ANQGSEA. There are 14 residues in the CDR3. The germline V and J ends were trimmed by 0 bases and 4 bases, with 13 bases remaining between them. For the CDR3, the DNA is TGCAGCGTTGAAGACGACACCCGCCCTTACGAGCAGTACTTC. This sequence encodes CSVEDDTRPYEQYF.

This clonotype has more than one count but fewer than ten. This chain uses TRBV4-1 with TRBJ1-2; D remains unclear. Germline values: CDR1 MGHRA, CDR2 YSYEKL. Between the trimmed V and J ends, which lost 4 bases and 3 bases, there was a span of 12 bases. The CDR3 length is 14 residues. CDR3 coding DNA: TGCGCCAGCAGCCCCTCCGGGGAAGACTATGGCTACACCTTC. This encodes CASSPSGEDYGYTF.

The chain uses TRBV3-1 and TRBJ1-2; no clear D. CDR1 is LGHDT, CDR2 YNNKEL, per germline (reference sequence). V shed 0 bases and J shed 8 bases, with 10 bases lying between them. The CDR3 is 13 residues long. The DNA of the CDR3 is TGTGCCAGCAGCCAAGAGGCGGGGTACGGCTACACCTTC. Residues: CASSQEAGYGYTF.

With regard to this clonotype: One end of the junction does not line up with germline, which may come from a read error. CDR3 region: CAGSGSTIGYTF. The CDR3 nucleotides are TGTGCCGGCAGTGGGTCGACAATCGGCTACACCTTC. The chain is built from TRBV12-3 or TRBV12-4 and TRBJ1-2; D is uncertain. The CDR3 consists of 12 residues.

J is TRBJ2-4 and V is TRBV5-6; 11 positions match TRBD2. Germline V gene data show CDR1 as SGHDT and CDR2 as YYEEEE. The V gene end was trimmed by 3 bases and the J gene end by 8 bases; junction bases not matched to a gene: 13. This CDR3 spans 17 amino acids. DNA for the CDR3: TGTGCCAGCAGCTGGAAACCCCTAGCGGGGGGCGGGGACATTCAGTACTTC. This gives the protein CASSWKPLAGGGDIQYF.

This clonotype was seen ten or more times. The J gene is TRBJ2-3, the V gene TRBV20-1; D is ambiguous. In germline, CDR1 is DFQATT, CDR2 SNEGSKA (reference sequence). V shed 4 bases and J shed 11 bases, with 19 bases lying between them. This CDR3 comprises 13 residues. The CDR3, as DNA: TGCAGTGCTACGCAACCCCAGGAGAGGAAGCAGTATTTT. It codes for CSATQPQERKQYF.

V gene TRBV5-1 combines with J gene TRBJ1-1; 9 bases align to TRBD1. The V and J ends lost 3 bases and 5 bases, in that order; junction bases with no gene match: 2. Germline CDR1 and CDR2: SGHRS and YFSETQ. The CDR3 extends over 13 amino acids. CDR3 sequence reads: CASSWGQGTEAFF. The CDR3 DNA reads TGCGCCAGCAGCTGGGGACAGGGTACTGAAGCTTTCTTT.

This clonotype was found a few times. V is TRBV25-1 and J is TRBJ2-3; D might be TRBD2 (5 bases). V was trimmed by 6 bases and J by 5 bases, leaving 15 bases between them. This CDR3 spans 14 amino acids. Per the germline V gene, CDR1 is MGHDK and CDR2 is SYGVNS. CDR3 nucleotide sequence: TGTGCCAGCAGCGTAGCGCCTCTGGTAGATACGCAGTATTTT. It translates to CASSVAPLVDTQYF.

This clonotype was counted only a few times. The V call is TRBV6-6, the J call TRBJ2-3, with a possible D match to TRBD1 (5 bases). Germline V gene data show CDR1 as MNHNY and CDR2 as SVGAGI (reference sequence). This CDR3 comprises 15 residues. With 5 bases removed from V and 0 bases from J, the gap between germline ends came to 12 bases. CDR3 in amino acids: CASSTRVTSTDTQYF. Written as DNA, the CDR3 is TGTGCCAGCAGTACCAGGGTGACGAGCACAGATACGCAGTATTTT.

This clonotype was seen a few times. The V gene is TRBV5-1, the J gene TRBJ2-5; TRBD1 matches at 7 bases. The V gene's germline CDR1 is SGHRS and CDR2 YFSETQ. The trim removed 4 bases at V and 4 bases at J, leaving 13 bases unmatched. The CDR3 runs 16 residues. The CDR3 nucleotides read TGCGCCAGCAGCCCGGCACTGACAGGGAAGGGAGAGACCCAGTACTTC. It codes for CASSPALTGKGETQYF. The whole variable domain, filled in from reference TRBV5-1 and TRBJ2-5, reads KAGVTQTPRYLIKTRGQQVTLSCSPISGHRSVSWYQQTPGQGLQFLFEYFSETQRNKGNFPGRFSGRQFSNSRSEMNVSTLELGDSALYLCASSPALTGKGETQYFGPGTRLLVL.

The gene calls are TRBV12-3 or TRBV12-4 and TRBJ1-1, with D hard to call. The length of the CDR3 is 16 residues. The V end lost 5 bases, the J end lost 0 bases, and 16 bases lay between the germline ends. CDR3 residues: CASSAIEFTMNTEAFF. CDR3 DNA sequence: TGTGCCAGCAGTGCCATAGAATTCACCATGAACACTGAAGCTTTCTTT.

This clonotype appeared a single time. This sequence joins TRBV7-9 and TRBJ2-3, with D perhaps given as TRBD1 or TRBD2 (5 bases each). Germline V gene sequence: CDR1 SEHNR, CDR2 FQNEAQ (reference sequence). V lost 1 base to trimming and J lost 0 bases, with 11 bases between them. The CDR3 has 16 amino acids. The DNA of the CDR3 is TGTGCCAGCAGCTTAGTAGTGAGGGGCAGCACAGATACGCAGTATTTT. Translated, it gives CASSLVVRGSTDTQYF.

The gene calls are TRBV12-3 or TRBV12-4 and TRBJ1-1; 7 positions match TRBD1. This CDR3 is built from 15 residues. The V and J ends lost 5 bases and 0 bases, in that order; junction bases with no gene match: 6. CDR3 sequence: CASSAPGQLNTEAFF. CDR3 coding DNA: TGTGCCAGCAGTGCACCGGGACAGCTGAACACTGAAGCTTTCTTT.

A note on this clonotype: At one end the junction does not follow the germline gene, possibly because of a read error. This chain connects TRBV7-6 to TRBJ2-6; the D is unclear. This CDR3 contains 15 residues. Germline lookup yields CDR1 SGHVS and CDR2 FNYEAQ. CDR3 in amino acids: CVSSYGRSGANVLTF. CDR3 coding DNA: TGTGTCAGCAGCTACGGGCGTTCTGGGGCCAACGTCCTGACTTTC.

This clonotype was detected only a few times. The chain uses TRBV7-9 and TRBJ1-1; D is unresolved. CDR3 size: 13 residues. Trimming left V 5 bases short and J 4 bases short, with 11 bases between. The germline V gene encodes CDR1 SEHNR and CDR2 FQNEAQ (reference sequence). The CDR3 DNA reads TGTGCCAGCAGCCCAAGAGTTACCACTGAAGCTTTCTTT. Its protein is CASSPRVTTEAFF. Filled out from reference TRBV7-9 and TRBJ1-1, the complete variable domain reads DTGVSQNPRHKITKRGQNVTFRCDPISEHNRLYWYRQTLGQGPEFLTYFQNEAQLEKSRLLSDRFSAERPKGSFSTLEIQRTEQGDSAMYLCASSPRVTTEAFFGQGTRLTVV.

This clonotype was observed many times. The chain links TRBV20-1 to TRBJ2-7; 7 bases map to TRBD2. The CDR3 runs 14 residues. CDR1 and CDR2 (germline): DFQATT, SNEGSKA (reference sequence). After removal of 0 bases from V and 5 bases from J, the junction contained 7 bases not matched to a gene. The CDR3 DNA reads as TGCAGTGCTAGAGATCCGAGCGGGGCCCACGAGCAGTACTTC. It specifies CSARDPSGAHEQYF.

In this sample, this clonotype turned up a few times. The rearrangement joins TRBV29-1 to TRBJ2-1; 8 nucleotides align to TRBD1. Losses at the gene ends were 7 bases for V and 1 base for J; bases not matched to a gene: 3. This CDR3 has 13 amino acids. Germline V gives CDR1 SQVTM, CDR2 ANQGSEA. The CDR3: CSAGQGSYNEQFF. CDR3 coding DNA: TGCAGCGCCGGACAGGGTTCCTACAATGAGCAGTTCTTC.

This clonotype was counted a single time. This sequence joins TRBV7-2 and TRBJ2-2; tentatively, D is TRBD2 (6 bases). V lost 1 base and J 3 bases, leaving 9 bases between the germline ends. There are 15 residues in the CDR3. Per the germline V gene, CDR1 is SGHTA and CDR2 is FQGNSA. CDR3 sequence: CASSLVSGDTGELFF. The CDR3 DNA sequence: TGTGCCAGCAGCTTAGTTAGCGGAGACACCGGGGAGCTGTTTTTT.

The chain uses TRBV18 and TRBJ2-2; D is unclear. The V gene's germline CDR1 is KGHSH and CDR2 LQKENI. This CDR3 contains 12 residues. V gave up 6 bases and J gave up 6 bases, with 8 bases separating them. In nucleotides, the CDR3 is TGTGCCAGCTCCGTTGACCCCGGGGAGCTGTTTTTT. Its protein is CASSVDPGELFF.

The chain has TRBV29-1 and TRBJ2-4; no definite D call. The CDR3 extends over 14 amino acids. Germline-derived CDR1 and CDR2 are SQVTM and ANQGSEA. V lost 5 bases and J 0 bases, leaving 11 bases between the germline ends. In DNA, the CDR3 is TGCAGCGTTCAAGGTAGTTTAGCCAAAAACATTCAGTACTTC. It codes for CSVQGSLAKNIQYF.